The 24 T cell receptor beta chains below come from one sample, sequenced in a study of CD8 T cells in ankylosing spondylitis. TCRdb called the 5' RACE reads again in MiXCR, with one record for every CDR3 protein. The sample contains roughly 180,000 distinct CDR3 sequences, 8.5% to 10% of which appear only once. The sequenced sample consisted of blood, either unsorted or a sorted T cell fraction (not recorded which). The origin of the receptors is a female donor with ankylosing spondylitis or in good health (not recorded which).

This clonotype was counted many times. V and J are TRBV9 and TRBJ2-3, with D hard to call. Trimming left V 0 bases short and J 2 bases short, with 10 bases between. CDR1 SGDLS and CDR2 YYNGEE come from the germline V gene. The CDR3 sequence is 15 residues long. The CDR3 nucleotides read TGTGCCAGCAGCGTAGAGTACCTGCCCACAGATACGCAGTATTTT. This codes for CASSVEYLPTDTQYF.

The chain combines TRBV6-2 or TRBV6-3 with TRBJ2-7; 8 bases map to TRBD1. The germline gives CDR1 MNHEY, CDR2 SVGEGT. J was trimmed by 0 bases and V by 7 bases; bases with no gene match: 11. The CDR3 extends over 16 amino acids. The CDR3 protein is CASTGGDFLYSYEQYF. As DNA, the CDR3 is TGTGCCAGCACAGGGGGCGATTTCTTATACTCCTACGAGCAGTACTTC.

This chain joins TRBV5-1 and TRBJ2-7; 9 positions agree with TRBD1. The germline V gene has CDR1 SGHRS and CDR2 YFSETQ. Trimming at V came to 2 bases and at J to 3 bases, leaving 3 bases not matched to a gene. This CDR3 is 14 amino acids long. The DNA of the CDR3 is TGCGCCAGCAGCTTCGGGACAGGGTACTACGAGCAGTACTTC. This gives the protein CASSFGTGYYEQYF.

This clonotype was detected a few times. The V gene is TRBV4-1, the J gene TRBJ2-1, with D tentatively TRBD2 (5 bases). CDR1 is MGHRA, CDR2 YSYEKL, per germline. The CDR3 runs 15 residues. The ends were cut back, 3 bases at V and 5 bases at J, with 14 bases in the middle. The DNA of the CDR3 is TGCGCCAGCAGCCAGCCCACACTAGAAAACAATGAGCAGTTCTTC. Its translation is CASSQPTLENNEQFF.

This clonotype was seen many times. The chain couples TRBV12-3 or TRBV12-4 to TRBJ2-1; D is undetermined. Trimming shortened V by 6 bases and J by 3 bases, and 6 bases separated the two germline ends. The CDR3 totals 12 residues. For the CDR3, the DNA is TGTGCCAGCAGCCAGATCTACAATGAGCAGTTCTTC. Its protein is CASSQIYNEQFF.

The chain couples TRBV7-2 to TRBJ2-1; 8 nucleotides match TRBD2. Per the germline V gene, CDR1 is SGHTA and CDR2 is FQGNSA. The CDR3 is made up of 16 amino acids. V trimming: 5 bases; J trimming: 2 bases; junction bases outside the gene matches: 8. The CDR3 region is CASSPSGSPPYNEQFF. For the CDR3, the DNA is TGTGCCAGCAGCCCCAGCGGGAGTCCCCCCTACAATGAGCAGTTCTTC. Together with reference TRBV7-2 and TRBJ2-1, the CDR3 gives the full variable domain: GAGVSQSPSNKVTEKGKDVELRCDPISGHTALYWYRQSLGQGLEFLIYFQGNSAPDKSGLPSDRFSAERTGGSVSTLTIQRTQQEDSAVYLCASSPSGSPPYNEQFFGPGTRLTVL.

Many counts were recorded for this clonotype. CDR3 bases: TGTGCCAGCAGTTTGCGCGGCCCTAGCTCCTACGAGCAGTACTTC. It specifies CASSLRGPSSYEQYF. V gene TRBV27 combines with J gene TRBJ2-7; the D is unclear. Trimming removed 3 bases at V and 0 bases at J, with 12 bases between. The germline CDR1 and CDR2 sequences are MNHEY and SMNVEV (reference sequence). The CDR3 covers 15 residues.

The CDR3 DNA reads as TGTGCCAGCAGCCAAGTCTACTCCGGGACAGGGGGCCCTGGGGTCACCGGGGAGCTGTTTTTT. This gives the protein CASSQVYSGTGGPGVTGELFF. The chain employs TRBV3-1 and TRBJ2-2, with TRBD1 identical over 12 bases. With 1 base clipped from V and 4 bases from J, the junction kept 16 bases outside the gene matches. The CDR3 runs to 21 residues. CDR1 is LGHDT and CDR2 is YNNKEL in the germline V gene (reference sequence).

This chain uses TRBV6-2 or TRBV6-3 with TRBJ2-1, with D unresolved. Trimming left V 6 bases short and J 2 bases short, with 14 bases between. There are 15 residues in the CDR3. The germline V gene encodes CDR1 MNHEY and CDR2 SVGEGT. The CDR3: CASRNLQFPYNEQFF. In DNA form, the CDR3 reads TGTGCCAGCAGAAACCTACAGTTTCCCTACAATGAGCAGTTCTTC.

This clonotype was seen more than once but under ten times. The chain joins TRBV20-1 to TRBJ1-2; D call uncertain. V was cut by 6 bases and J by 4 bases, with 15 bases left in between. The germline CDR1 and CDR2 sequences are DFQATT and SNEGSKA (reference sequence). The CDR3 is 13 residues long. CDR3 sequence (DNA): TGCAGTGCATATCCCGGCGTTCTCTATGGCTACACCTTC. This translates into CSAYPGVLYGYTF.

This clonotype was counted ten times or more. V gene TRBV7-9 combines with J gene TRBJ2-1; 12 nucleotides line up with TRBD2. The CDR3 runs 15 residues. Germline assignment: CDR1 SEHNR and CDR2 FQNEAQ (reference sequence). V was pared by 5 bases and J by 5 bases, with 4 bases of the junction left unmatched. The CDR3 reads CASSAGLAGNNEQFF. The CDR3 DNA reads TGTGCCAGCAGCGCGGGACTAGCGGGTAACAATGAGCAGTTCTTC.

This clonotype was seen more than once but under ten times. V and J are TRBV20-1 and TRBJ2-7; the match to TRBD2 covers 10 bases. With V trimmed by 0 bases and J by 6 bases, 8 bases remained unmatched. Per the germline V gene, CDR1 is DFQATT and CDR2 is SNEGSKA (reference sequence). This CDR3 has 15 residues. In nucleotides, the CDR3 is TGCAGTGCTAGAGATGTCCTAGCGGGAGTATCCGAGCAGTACTTC. Protein product: CSARDVLAGVSEQYF.

The chain joins TRBV5-6 to TRBJ2-1; D not certain. Looked up from germline, CDR1 is SGHDT and CDR2 is YYEEEE. CDR3 length equals 15 residues. V shed 3 bases and J shed 0 bases, with 10 bases lying between them. The CDR3 sequence: CASSCEEVSYNEQFF. CDR3 bases: TGTGCCAGCAGCTGCGAAGAGGTCTCCTACAATGAGCAGTTCTTC.

CDR3 sequence: CASSWGGKNTEAFF. CDR3 in DNA: TGTGCCAGCAGTTGGGGCGGGAAAAACACTGAAGCTTTCTTT. V and J are TRBV12-3 or TRBV12-4 and TRBJ1-1, with D possibly matching TRBD1 (5 bases). Trimming removed 4 bases at V and 2 bases at J, with 11 bases between. This CDR3 region has 14 residues.

This clonotype came up a few times. The chain has TRBV30 and TRBJ2-2; D not resolved. Germline V gene lookup returns CDR1 GTSNPN and CDR2 SVGIG (reference sequence). Trimming cost V 5 bases and J 4 bases, with 5 bases left between them. CDR3 length: 11 residues. The chain's CDR3 is CAWDSTGELFF. In DNA, the CDR3 is TGTGCCTGGGATTCCACCGGGGAGCTGTTTTTT.

In its sample, this clonotype was seen a few times. The chain is built from TRBV7-8 and TRBJ2-7, with TRBD2 as a possible D gene (5 bases). Germline lookup yields CDR1 SGHVS and CDR2 FQNEAQ. CDR3 size: 14 residues. The V gene lost 1 base and the J gene lost 3 bases, with 10 bases spanning the gap. CDR3 protein: CASSLVGSVYEQYF. DNA for the CDR3: TGTGCCAGCAGCTTAGTCGGTAGCGTCTACGAGCAGTACTTC. The full variable domain, in which reference TRBV7-8 and TRBJ2-7 provide the parts outside the CDR3, is GAGVSQSPRYKVAKRGQDVALRCDPISGHVSLFWYQQALGQGPEFLTYFQNEAQLDKSGLPSDRFFAERPEGSVSTLKIQRTQQEDSAVYLCASSLVGSVYEQYFGPGTRLTVT.

The CDR3 spells CASTTGGPIDTQYF. CDR3 nucleotides: TGTGCCAGCACGACGGGAGGGCCGATAGATACGCAGTATTTT. The gene calls are TRBV2 and TRBJ2-3; 8 bases agree with TRBD2. The V gene's germline CDR1 is SNHLY and CDR2 FYNNEI. The CDR3 covers 14 residues. With 7 bases clipped from V and 5 bases from J, the junction kept 8 bases outside the gene matches.

This clonotype appeared a few times. The chain joins TRBV12-3 or TRBV12-4 to TRBJ1-2; D may be TRBD1 (6 bases). This CDR3 region has 14 residues. Between the trimmed V and J ends, which lost 7 bases and 4 bases, there was a span of 16 bases. The DNA for the CDR3 is TGTGCCAGCAACCCAACAGGGACTGGCTATGGCTACACCTTC. Translating gives CASNPTGTGYGYTF.

The gene calls are TRBV29-1 and TRBJ2-1, with D tentatively TRBD1 or TRBD2 (5 bases each). V lost 1 base, J lost 1 base, and 11 bases lay in between. CDR1 SQVTM and CDR2 ANQGSEA come from the germline V gene. The CDR3 has 15 amino acids. CDR3 sequence reads: CSVEGDGGSYNEQFF. Written as DNA, the CDR3 is TGCAGCGTTGAAGGGGACGGAGGATCCTACAATGAGCAGTTCTTC.

The chain recombines TRBV15 with TRBJ2-1, with D possibly being TRBD1 (5 bases). Trimming took off 9 bases at V and 7 bases at J, with 13 bases between the two ends. Germline CDR1 is LNHNV and CDR2 is YYDKDF (reference sequence). This CDR3 has 12 amino acids. The CDR3 DNA follows: TGTGCCACTACAGGCCTAGGGAATGAGCAGTTCTTC. This codes for CATTGLGNEQFF.

This clonotype was seen at least ten times. V usage is TRBV20-1 and J usage is TRBJ2-1; D possibly uses TRBD1 or TRBD2 (5 bases each). The V and J ends lost 2 bases and 8 bases respectively, with 16 bases between them. Germline CDR1 is DFQATT and CDR2 is SNEGSKA (reference sequence). The CDR3 runs to 14 residues. The CDR3 bases are TGCAGTGCTAGAACCGGGACGTGGGCCGATGAGCAGTTCTTC. Amino acids: CSARTGTWADEQFF.

This clonotype was seen ten or more times. J is TRBJ2-1 and V is TRBV20-1, with D possibly TRBD1 on 5 matching bases. The V and J ends lost 6 bases and 8 bases respectively, with 17 bases between them. The CDR3 extends over 13 amino acids. The germline V gene encodes CDR1 DFQATT and CDR2 SNEGSKA (reference sequence). As DNA, the CDR3 is TGCAGTGCATTACAGGCTTTTTACGATGAGCAGTTCTTC. It translates to CSALQAFYDEQFF.

The gene calls are TRBV5-8 and TRBJ2-2, with 9 bases matching TRBD1. J was trimmed by 7 bases and V by 4 bases; bases with no gene match: 5. CDR3 length: 14 amino acids. Germline CDR1 reads SGHTS; CDR2 reads YDEGEE. The CDR3 DNA follows: TGTGCCAGCAGCGCGGGACAGGGTGTCGGGGAGCTGTTTTTT. Residues: CASSAGQGVGELFF.

This clonotype has only a few counts. This chain links TRBV7-8 with TRBJ2-1; 15 bases line up with TRBD2. The CDR3 sequence is 18 residues long. The germline V gene encodes CDR1 SGHVS and CDR2 FQNEAQ. Losses at the gene ends were 3 bases for V and 6 bases for J; bases not matched to a gene: 9. CDR3: CASSFGLAGGRRANEQFF. The CDR3 nucleotides are TGTGCCAGCAGCTTTGGACTAGCGGGAGGGCGGAGGGCCAATGAGCAGTTCTTC.